A single sample gave rise to the 19 T cell receptor beta chains below, sequenced in a study of cytomegalovirus exposure and HLA in healthy donors. The study ran its PCR with 60 Vbeta and 13 Jbeta primers. Profiling relied on immunoSEQ multiplex PCR, and the TCRdb table lists in-frame clones only, not all of them. The repertoire includes around 110,000 clones, 70% to 85% of them detected once, and approximately 4.2% sits in the top ten. The source material was PBMCs. The origin of the receptors is a male donor in good health and CMV-seronegative.

The rearrangement joins TRBV28 to TRBJ2-7, with D tentatively TRBD1 (6 bases). The germline gives CDR1 MDHEN, CDR2 SYDVKM. The CDR3 spans 17 residues. With 8 bases removed from V and 0 bases from J, the gap between germline ends came to 23 bases. The CDR3 region is CASPPRNDRLRSYEQYF. CDR3 coding DNA: TGTGCCAGCCCTCCTAGAAACGACAGGCTACGCTCCTACGAGCAGTACTTC.

This chain connects TRBV28 to TRBJ2-3, with TRBD2 matching over 9 bases. CDR3 size: 16 residues. Germline V CDR1 and CDR2: MDHEN, SYDVKM. With 1 base clipped from V and 2 bases from J, the junction kept 4 bases outside the gene matches. The CDR3: CASSLSLAGYTDTQYF. The CDR3, as DNA: TGTGCCAGCAGTTTATCGCTAGCGGGGTACACAGATACGCAGTATTTT.

The rearrangement joins TRBV5-4 to TRBJ2-1; 11 bases map to TRBD2. J was trimmed by 4 bases and V by 4 bases; bases with no gene match: 7. Per germline, CDR1 SGHNT and CDR2 YYREEE (reference sequence). CDR3 size: 16 residues. The CDR3 protein is CASSQGLAEIYNEQFF. The CDR3 DNA reads as TGTGCCAGCAGCCAGGGACTAGCGGAGATTTACAATGAGCAGTTCTTC.

V usage is TRBV5-4 and J usage is TRBJ1-1, with unresolved D. V lost 0 bases to trimming and J lost 2 bases, with 11 bases between them. The CDR3 is 15 amino acids. In germline, CDR1 is SGHNT, CDR2 YYREEE (reference sequence). The CDR3 nucleotides read TGTGCCAGCAGCTTGGTAGGCAGGACTAACACTGAAGCTTTCTTT. Its protein is CASSLVGRTNTEAFF.

This chain connects TRBV12-5 to TRBJ2-3; tentatively, D is TRBD2 (5 bases). The germline V and J ends were trimmed by 3 bases and 1 base, with 11 bases remaining between them. Germline CDR1 reads LGHNT; CDR2 reads FRNRAP. The CDR3 length is 15 residues. CDR3 nucleotides: TGTGCTAGTGGTTTACTAGTGGGAGGCACAGATACGCAGTATTTT. Its protein is CASGLLVGGTDTQYF.

The chain uses TRBV4-2 and TRBJ2-7, with D hard to call. V was cut by 0 bases and J by 12 bases, with 9 bases left in between. The germline V gene has CDR1 LGHNA and CDR2 YNFKEQ. This CDR3 has 11 residues. The CDR3 region is CASSQDGSRYF. Here the CDR3 DNA reads TGTGCCAGCAGCCAAGATGGTAGCAGGTACTTC.

The V gene is TRBV7-6, the J gene TRBJ2-7; TRBD1 matches 9 bases. V trimming: 6 bases; J trimming: 7 bases; junction bases outside the gene matches: 7. The CDR3 extends over 13 amino acids. Germline CDR1 is SGHVS and CDR2 is FNYEAQ. CDR3 protein: CASRQGATSEQYF. The DNA for the CDR3 is TGTGCCAGCAGACAGGGGGCAACGAGTGAGCAGTACTTC.

This clone was seen a few times. The chain couples TRBV5-4 to TRBJ1-1; 7 positions agree with TRBD1. Trimming at V came to 7 bases and at J to 5 bases, leaving 11 bases not matched to a gene. The germline gives CDR1 SGHNT, CDR2 YYREEE (reference sequence). The CDR3 covers 14 residues. As DNA, the CDR3 is TGTGCCAGCTCGCTTGGGCTCAGGGGGACTGAAGCTTTCTTT. Amino acid sequence: CASSLGLRGTEAFF.

The chain uses TRBV4-1 and TRBJ1-1; 9 bases align to TRBD1. This CDR3 contains 14 residues. Germline lookup yields CDR1 MGHRA and CDR2 YSYEKL. The trim removed 0 bases at V and 6 bases at J, leaving 2 bases unmatched. The CDR3: CASSQDRDRAEAFF. In DNA form, the CDR3 reads TGCGCCAGCAGCCAAGATAGGGACAGGGCTGAAGCTTTCTTT.

The chain is built from TRBV7-3 and TRBJ2-3, with D unresolved. The CDR3 runs 15 residues. Trimming shortened V by 5 bases and J by 1 base, and 13 bases separated the two germline ends. Germline V gene lookup returns CDR1 SGHTA and CDR2 FQGTGA. The CDR3 nucleotides read TGTGCCAGCAGCCTCCACGTCGAGCGCACAGATACGCAGTATTTT. It encodes CASSLHVERTDTQYF.

The V and J genes are TRBV5-6 and TRBJ2-5, with D possibly matching TRBD2 (5 bases). V dropped 4 bases and J dropped 4 bases, with 8 bases sitting between them. The CDR3 is 12 amino acids. Germline-derived CDR1 and CDR2 are SGHDT and YYEEEE. The CDR3: CASSLEGETQYF. DNA of the CDR3: TGTGCCAGCAGCCTTGAGGGAGAGACCCAGTACTTC.

V is TRBV7-9 and J is TRBJ2-7; D may be TRBD2 (6 bases). V lost 4 bases, J lost 0 bases, and 13 bases lay in between. Germline CDR1 SEHNR, CDR2 FQNEAQ (reference sequence). The CDR3 length is 15 residues. The CDR3 region has the DNA TGTGCCAGCAGCTCCACTCCTAGCGTCTCCTACGAGCAGTACTTC. Its protein product is CASSSTPSVSYEQYF.

The chain recombines TRBV7-9 with TRBJ2-2; TRBD2 aligns across 10 bases. V trimming: 4 bases; J trimming: 4 bases; junction bases outside the gene matches: 6. Germline V gene lookup returns CDR1 SEHNR and CDR2 FQNEAQ (reference sequence). The CDR3 sequence is 16 residues long. The chain's CDR3 is CASSSPRLAGTGELFF. The CDR3 DNA reads TGTGCCAGCAGCTCCCCGAGACTAGCGGGCACCGGGGAGCTGTTTTTT.

The chain uses TRBV4-1 and TRBJ2-2; 9 bases are shared with TRBD2. CDR3 length equals 17 residues. Germline CDR1 and CDR2: MGHRA and YSYEKL. Unmatched junction bases numbered 6, after V lost 0 bases and J lost 4 bases. The DNA for the CDR3 is TGCGCCAGCAGCCAAGAATCTGGGACTAGCCTCACCGGGGAGCTGTTTTTT. Translation: CASSQESGTSLTGELFF.

This chain uses TRBV7-9 with TRBJ2-2; D is ambiguous. CDR1 is SEHNR, CDR2 FQNEAQ, per germline (reference sequence). Deletions cut 4 bases from V and 5 bases from J, with 8 bases between. The CDR3 consists of 13 residues. Written as DNA, the CDR3 is TGTGCCAGCAGCTCATACACGACCGGGGAGCTGTTTTTT. This gives the protein CASSSYTTGELFF.

In this sample, this clone turned up a few times. The chain has TRBV4-2 and TRBJ2-7; D perhaps matches TRBD1 (5 bases). CDR1 LGHNA and CDR2 YNFKEQ come from the germline V gene. CDR3 length: 15 residues. V dropped 1 base and J dropped 3 bases, with 13 bases sitting between them. The CDR3 DNA is TGTGCCAGCAGCCAAGTGTCCCGGCAGGGCTACGAGCAGTACTTC. This encodes CASSQVSRQGYEQYF.

V and J are TRBV15 and TRBJ2-7, with 7 nucleotides matching TRBD1. The CDR3 loop spans 13 amino acids. The ends lost 5 bases at V and 3 bases at J; junction bases unmatched: 4. Germline CDR1 is LNHNV and CDR2 is YYDKDF (reference sequence). CDR3 nucleotides: TGTGCCACCAGCGGGTACAGGGGCTACGAGCAGTACTTC. Translation gives CATSGYRGYEQYF.

This clone turned up a few times. V is TRBV6-5 and J is TRBJ1-6, with D tentatively TRBD1 (6 bases). V was trimmed by 5 bases and J by 7 bases, leaving 9 bases between them. Looked up from germline, CDR1 is MNHEY and CDR2 is SVGAGI. CDR3 length: 13 residues. The CDR3 here is CASSTGLNSPLHF. The CDR3 coding sequence is TGTGCCAGCAGTACAGGGCTGAATTCACCCCTCCACTTT.

The chain links TRBV25-1 to TRBJ2-2; unclear D gene. Per germline, CDR1 MGHDK and CDR2 SYGVNS. CDR3 size: 11 residues. V was cut by 5 bases and J by 7 bases, with 5 bases left in between. The CDR3 DNA sequence: TGTGCCAGCAGTTCCCTCGGGGAGCTGTTTTTT. Its translation: CASSSLGELFF. Full variable domain (missing parts from reference TRBV25-1 and TRBJ2-2): EADIYQTPRYLVIGTGKKITLECSQTMGHDKMYWYQQDPGMELHLIHYSYGVNSTEKGDLSSESTVSRIRTEHFPLTLESARPSHTSQYLCASSSLGELFFGEGSRLTVL.